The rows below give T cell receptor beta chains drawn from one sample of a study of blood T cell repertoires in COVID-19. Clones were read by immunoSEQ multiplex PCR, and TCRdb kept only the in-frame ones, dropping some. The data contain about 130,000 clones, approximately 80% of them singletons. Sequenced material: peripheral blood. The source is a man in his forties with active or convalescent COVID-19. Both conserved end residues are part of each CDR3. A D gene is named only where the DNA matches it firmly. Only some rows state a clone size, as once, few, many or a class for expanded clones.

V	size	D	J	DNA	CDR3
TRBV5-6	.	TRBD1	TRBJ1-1	TGTGCCAGCAGCACCTTCAGGGGGCAAGACACTGAAGCTTTCTTT	CASSTFRGQDTEAFF
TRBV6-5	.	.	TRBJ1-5	TGTGCCAGCAGGGGGCAGGGCGGCAATCAGCCCCAGCATTTT	CASRGQGGNQPQHF
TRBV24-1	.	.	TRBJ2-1	TGTGCCACCAGTGATCACCGGGACACCAATGAGCAGTTCTTC	CATSDHRDTNEQFF
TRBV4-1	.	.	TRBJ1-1	TGCGCCAGCAGCCAAGGGTCAGGGACTGAAGCTTTCTTT	CASSQGSGTEAFF
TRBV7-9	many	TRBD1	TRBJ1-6	TGTGCCAGCAGCTCGACAGGGGAGGGTTCACCCCTCCACTTT	CASSSTGEGSPLHF
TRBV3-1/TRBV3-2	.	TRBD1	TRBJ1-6	TGTGCCAGCAGCCGGGGACAGGGGGCGACCTATAATTCACCCCTCCACTTT	CASSRGQGATYNSPLHF
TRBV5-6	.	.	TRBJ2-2	TGTGCCAGCAGCTTTACACAGCTCGCGAACACCGGGGAGCTGTTTTTT	CASSFTQLANTGELFF
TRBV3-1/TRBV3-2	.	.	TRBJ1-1	TGTGCCAGCAGCTCACAGGGGAACACTGAAGCTTTCTTT	CASSSQGNTEAFF
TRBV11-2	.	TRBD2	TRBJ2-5	TGTGCCAGCAGCAGAGGGACTAGCGGGTCACAAGAGACCCAGTACTTC	CASSRGTSGSQETQYF
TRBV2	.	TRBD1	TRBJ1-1	TGTGCCAGCAGTGAATCCGGGACAGGGGTCACTGAAGCTTTCTTT	CASSESGTGVTEAFF
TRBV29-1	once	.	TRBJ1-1	TGCAGCGTTGACAGGGGACATGAGATGAACACTGAAGCTTTCTTT	CSVDRGHEMNTEAFF
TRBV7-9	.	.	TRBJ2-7	TGTGCCAGCAGCCCAGCGTGGCAGGGTACCCACGAGCAGTACTTC	CASSPAWQGTHEQYF
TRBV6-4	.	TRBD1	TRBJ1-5	TGTGCCAGCAGACTCAGGGGGCCGCCAAATTTGGGCAATCAGCCCCAGCATTTT	CASRLRGPPNLGNQPQHF
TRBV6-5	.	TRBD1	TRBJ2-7	TGTGCCAGCAGTTACCCAACAGGGGGCAGGTACGAGCAGTACTTC	CASSYPTGGRYEQYF
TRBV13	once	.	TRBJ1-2	TGTGCCAGCAGAGGGGGGGAAGCTAACTATGGCTACACCTTC	CASRGGEANYGYTF
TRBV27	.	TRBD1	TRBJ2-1	TGTGCCAGCTGTTCGGGGGGGACAGGGGCTGGTGAGCAGTTCTTC	CASCSGGTGAGEQFF
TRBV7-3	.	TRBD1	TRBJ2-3	TGTGCCAGCAGCTTAACGGGGGACAGACTCACAGATACGCAGTATTTT	CASSLTGDRLTDTQYF
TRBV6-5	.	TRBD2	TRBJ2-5	TGTGCCAGCAATCTAGCGGGGGCAGGGGAAGAGACCCAGTACTTC	CASNLAGAGEETQYF
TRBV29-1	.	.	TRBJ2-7	TGCAGCGTTTACCACAGGGCTTGCGAGCAGTACTTC	CSVYHRACEQYF
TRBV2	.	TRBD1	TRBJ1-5	TGTGCCGGGGGGACAGGTATCCACAATCAGCCCCAGCATTTT	CAGGTGIHNQPQHF
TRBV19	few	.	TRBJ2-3	TGTGCCAGTAGTTTCTCCAGCCGGACTTACGCTAGCACAGATACGCAGTATTTT	CASSFSSRTYASTDTQYF
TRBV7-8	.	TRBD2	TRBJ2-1	TGTGCCAGCAGCTTGGTACTAGCGGGGGGCTTGAGCTCCTACAATGAGCAGTTCTTC	CASSLVLAGGLSSYNEQFF
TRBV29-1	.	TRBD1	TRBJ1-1	TGCAGCGTGCGGACAGGGTCCATGAACACTGAAGCTTTCTTT	CSVRTGSMNTEAFF
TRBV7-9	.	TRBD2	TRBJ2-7	TGTGCCAGCAGCTCTACGGGGGGCTACGAGCAGTACTTC	CASSSTGGYEQYF
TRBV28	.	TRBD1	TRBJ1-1	TGTGCCAGCAGTACTGGACAGGGGTGGACTGAAGCTTTCTTT	CASSTGQGWTEAFF
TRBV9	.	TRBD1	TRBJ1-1	TGTGCCAGCAGCGTAGAGGACAGGGCGGACACTGAAGCTTTCTTT	CASSVEDRADTEAFF
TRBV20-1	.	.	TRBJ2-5	TGCAGTGCTCGCGGGCAAGAGACCCAGTACTTC	CSARGQETQYF
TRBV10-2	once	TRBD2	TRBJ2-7	TGCGCCAGCAGTGAGGGGACTAGCGGTTCCTACGAGCAGTACTTC	CASSEGTSGSYEQYF
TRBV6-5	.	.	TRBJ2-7	TGTGCCAGCAGTTACTCAGCACAGGGACCCTTCGAGCAGTACTTC	CASSYSAQGPFEQYF
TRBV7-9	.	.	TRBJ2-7	TGTGCCAGCAGACCTATTGAATCCGGGACTGGAAGGGAGCAGTACTTC	CASRPIESGTGREQYF
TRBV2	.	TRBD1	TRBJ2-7	TGTGCCACTCAGGGGACAGGGGACGGATTCGTGCAGTACTTC	CATQGTGDGFVQYF
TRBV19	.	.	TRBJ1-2	TGTGCCAGTAGTATTCGGGGGGCTAATGGCTACACCTTC	CASSIRGANGYTF